Listed here are 2 T cell receptor beta chains from one sample, sequenced in a study of T cells in Graves' hyperthyroidism and ophthalmopathy. The CDR3 regions of TCR beta were amplified from RNA transcripts. The TCR CDR3 first-round RT-PCR relied on the HTBI primer set. TCRdb re-derived calls from the multiplex PCR reads in MiXCR, one entry per CDR3 protein. The sample shows about 300,000 distinct CDR3 sequences, about 25% of them seen only once. Sequenced material: blood. The receptors were gathered from a middle-aged man with Graves' hyperthyroidism that later progressed to Graves' ophthalmopathy.

The chain couples TRBV12-3 or TRBV12-4 to TRBJ1-2; TRBD1 is a possible D gene (6 bases). The CDR3 contains 16 residues. V lost 6 bases, J lost 2 bases, and 19 bases lay in between. This CDR3 reads CASSPSWVRGNYGYTF. CDR3 sequence (DNA): TGTGCCAGCAGCCCTTCGTGGGTCAGGGGAAACTATGGCTACACCTTC.

The J gene is TRBJ2-6, the V gene TRBV20-1; possible D gene TRBD1, 5 bases. The V gene lost 4 bases and the J gene lost 0 bases, with 10 bases spanning the gap. Germline V gives CDR1 DFQATT, CDR2 SNEGSKA (reference sequence). CDR3 size: 15 residues. CDR3 amino acids: CSAIGAVSGANVLTF. The CDR3 region has the DNA TGCAGTGCTATTGGGGCAGTCTCTGGGGCCAACGTCCTGACTTTC.